The following is a T cell receptor beta chain sequence with its context. The germline CDR1 and CDR2 sequences are SGHRS and YFSETQ. CDR3 size: 16 residues. Trimming at V came to 1 base and at J to 9 bases, leaving 5 bases not matched to a gene. The sample is drawn from a study of shared clonotypes between healthy human individuals. The data were produced by immunoSEQ multiplex PCR, yet TCRdb's version contains in-frame clones alone and is incomplete. Among roughly 1,500,000 clones listed, approximately 98.5% were seen once. The TCR originated in a young man in good health. The gene calls are TRBV5-1 and TRBJ2-1; 15 bases are shared with TRBD2. The sample consisted of naive CD4+ T cells sorted from blood. Subset in this sample: CD45RA+ positively selected. The CDR3 sequence is CASSLPGGLAGGEQFF. CDR3 nucleotide sequence: TGCGCCAGCAGCTTGCCAGGGGGACTAGCGGGAGGTGAGCAGTTCTTC.